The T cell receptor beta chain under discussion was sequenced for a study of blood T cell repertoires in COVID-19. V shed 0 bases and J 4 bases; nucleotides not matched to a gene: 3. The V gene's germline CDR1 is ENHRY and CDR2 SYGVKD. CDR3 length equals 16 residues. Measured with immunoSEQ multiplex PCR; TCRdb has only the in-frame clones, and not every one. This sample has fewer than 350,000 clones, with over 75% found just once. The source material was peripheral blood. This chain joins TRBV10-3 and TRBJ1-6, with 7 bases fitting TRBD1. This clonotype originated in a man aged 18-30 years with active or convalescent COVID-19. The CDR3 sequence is CAISESTGHYNSPLHF. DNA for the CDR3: TGTGCCATCAGTGAGTCGACAGGGCATTATAATTCACCCCTCCACTTT.